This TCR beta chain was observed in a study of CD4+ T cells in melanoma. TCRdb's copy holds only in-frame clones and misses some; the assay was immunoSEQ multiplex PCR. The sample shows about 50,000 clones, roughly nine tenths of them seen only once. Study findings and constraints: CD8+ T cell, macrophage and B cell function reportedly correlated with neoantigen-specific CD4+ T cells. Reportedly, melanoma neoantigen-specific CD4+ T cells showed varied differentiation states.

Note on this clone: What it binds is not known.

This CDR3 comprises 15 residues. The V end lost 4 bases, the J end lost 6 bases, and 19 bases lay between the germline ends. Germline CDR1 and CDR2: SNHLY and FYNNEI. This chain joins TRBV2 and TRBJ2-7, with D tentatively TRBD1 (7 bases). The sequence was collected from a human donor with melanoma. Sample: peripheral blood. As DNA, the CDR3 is TGTGCCAGCAGTGTTTTGCAGGGGGGACCTCCCGAGCAGTACTTC. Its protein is CASSVLQGGPPEQYF.